In its sample, the clone carrying this TCR beta chain was seen many times. No antigen is known for it. This entry is derived from a study of early T cells in non-severe SARS-CoV-2 infection. As for the study in general: RNA in bulk from unsorted whole blood was sequenced, and chains were unpaired.

Tagging with unique molecular identifiers was applied to individual cDNA molecules. TCRdb re-analysed the 5' RACE reads in MiXCR, keeping a single row per CDR3 protein. The table lists about 60,000 distinct CDR3 sequences, just under 9% of them singletons. Study-level points and caveats: Comparison of clonotypes with VDJdb favored anti-spike CD8 responses while missing private and CD4 specificities.

The sample comprised whole blood. The receptor was isolated from an adult who was a healthcare worker with PCR-confirmed SARS-CoV-2 infection or an uninfected control (not recorded which).

CDR3 DNA: TGTGCCAGCAACAGCGGGCTTCTCTACAATGAGCAGTTCTTC. Amino acid sequence: CASNSGLLYNEQFF. The chain recombines TRBV9 with TRBJ2-1; D perhaps matches TRBD2 (6 bases). Germline assignment: CDR1 SGDLS and CDR2 YYNGEE. With 6 bases removed from V and 3 bases from J, the gap between germline ends came to 13 bases. The CDR3 is made up of 14 amino acids. Full variable domain (missing parts from reference TRBV9 and TRBJ2-1): DSGVTQTPKHLITATGQRVTLRCSPRSGDLSVYWYQQSLDQGLQFLIQYYNGEERAKGNILERFSAQQFPDLHSELNLSSLELGDSALYFCASNSGLLYNEQFFGPGTRLTVL.